The clone carrying this TCR beta chain was detected ten times or more. Its antigen is not known. Each CDR3 protein is one row after TCRdb ran MiXCR on the reads. The sample contains roughly 40,000 distinct CDR3 sequences, 12% of which appear only once. The record originates from a study of type 1 regulatory T cells. As for the study in general: T-allo10 is an in vitro-generated, Tr1-enriched CD4 T cell product specific for alloantigen.

Study-wide results and limits: Tr1 cells had a more restricted TCR repertoire than non-Tr1 cells.

The receptor was derived from a human donor in good health. What was sequenced was cultured non-Tr1 T cells, either the whole culture or a sorted T cell fraction (not recorded which).

DNA of the CDR3: TGTGCCACCAGCAGTCGGCCGGTCAGCACAGATACGCAGTATTTT. Translated, it gives CATSSRPVSTDTQYF. The chain combines TRBV15 with TRBJ2-3; no clear D. Trimming removed 3 bases at V and 0 bases at J, with 10 bases between. Germline assignment: CDR1 LNHNV and CDR2 YYDKDF (reference sequence). The CDR3 sequence is 15 residues long.